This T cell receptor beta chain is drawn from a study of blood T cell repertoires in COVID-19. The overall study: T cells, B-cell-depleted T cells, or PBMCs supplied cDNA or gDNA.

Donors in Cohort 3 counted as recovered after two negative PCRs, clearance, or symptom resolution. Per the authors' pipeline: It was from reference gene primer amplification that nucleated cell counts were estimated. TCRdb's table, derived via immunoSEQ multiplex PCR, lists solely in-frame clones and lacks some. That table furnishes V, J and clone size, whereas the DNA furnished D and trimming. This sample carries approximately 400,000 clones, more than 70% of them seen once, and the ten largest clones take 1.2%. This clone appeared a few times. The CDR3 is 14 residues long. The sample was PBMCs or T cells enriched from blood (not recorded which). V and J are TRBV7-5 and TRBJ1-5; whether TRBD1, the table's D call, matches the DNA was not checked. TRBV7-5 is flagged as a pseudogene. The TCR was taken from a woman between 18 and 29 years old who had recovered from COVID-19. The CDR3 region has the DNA TGTGCCCCCTCGGCAGGGGGATACAATCAGCCCCAGCATTTT. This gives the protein CAPSAGGYNQPQHF.